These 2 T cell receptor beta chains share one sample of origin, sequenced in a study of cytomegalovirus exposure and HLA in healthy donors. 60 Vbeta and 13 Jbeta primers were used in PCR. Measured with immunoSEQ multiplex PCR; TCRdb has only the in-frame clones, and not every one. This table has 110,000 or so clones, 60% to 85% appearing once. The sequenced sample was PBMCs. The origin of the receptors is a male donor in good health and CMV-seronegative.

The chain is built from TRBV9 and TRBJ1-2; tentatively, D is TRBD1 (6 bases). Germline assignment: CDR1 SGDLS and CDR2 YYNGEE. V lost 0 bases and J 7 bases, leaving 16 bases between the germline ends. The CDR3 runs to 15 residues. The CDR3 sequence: CASSVEGGGLGGYTF. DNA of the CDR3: TGTGCCAGCAGCGTAGAAGGGGGGGGGCTCGGTGGCTACACCTTC.

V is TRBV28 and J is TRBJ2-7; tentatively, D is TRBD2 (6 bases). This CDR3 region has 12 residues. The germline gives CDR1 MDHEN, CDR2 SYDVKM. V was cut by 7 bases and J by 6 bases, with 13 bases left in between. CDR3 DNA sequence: TGTGCCAGCACCACGGGAGCGGCCGAGCAGTACTTC. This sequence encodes CASTTGAAEQYF.